The rows below give T cell receptor beta chains drawn from one sample of a study of blood T cell repertoires in COVID-19. The data were produced by immunoSEQ multiplex PCR, yet TCRdb's version contains in-frame clones alone and is incomplete. The repertoire holds over 250,000 clones, with approximately 88% as singletons. Sequenced input: PBMCs or T cells enriched from blood (not recorded which). The receptors were sampled from a woman aged 25 to 39 who had recovered from COVID-19. CDR3s include the opening cysteine and the closing phenylalanine or tryptophan. D genes are given only for firm matches. Clone size is not always given. Where it is, it says once, few, many or a class for expanded clones.

j_call,d_call,v_call,clone_size,cdr3_aa,cdr3_nt
TRBJ1-5,TRBD1,TRBV29-1,NA,CSATGQGGQPQHF,TGCAGCGCTACCGGACAGGGGGGTCAGCCCCAGCATTTT
TRBJ1-1,TRBD1,TRBV6-5,NA,CASYRGSTEAFF,TGTGCCAGCTACAGGGGGTCAACTGAAGCTTTCTTT
TRBJ2-1,TRBD2,TRBV24-1,NA,CATSASLAGGSEQFF,TGTGCCACCAGTGCCTCACTAGCGGGGGGGAGTGAGCAGTTCTTC
TRBJ2-4,NA,TRBV2,NA,CASRSISDTF,TGTGCCAGCAGGTCGATCTCAGACACCTTC
TRBJ2-7,NA,TRBV30,NA,CAWSLIGGLVYEQYF,TGTGCCTGGAGTTTAATTGGCGGGCTAGTATACGAGCAGTACTTC
TRBJ2-5,TRBD2,TRBV6-5,NA,CASKDGGAFETQYF,TGTGCCAGCAAGGACGGGGGGGCCTTTGAGACCCAGTACTTC
TRBJ1-1,NA,TRBV24-1,NA,CATSRGGGTEAFF,TGTGCCACCAGTAGAGGGGGGGGGACTGAAGCTTTCTTT
TRBJ1-5,NA,TRBV21-1,NA,CAGVHPGRNGSNQPQHF,TGTGCCGGCGTCCACCCGGGGAGAAATGGTAGCAATCAGCCCCAGCATTTT
TRBJ1-6,NA,TRBV6-2/TRBV6-3,few,CASSPPGDNSPLHF,TGTGCCAGCAGTCCCCCGGGAGATAATTCACCCCTCCACTTT
TRBJ1-1,TRBD1,TRBV27,NA,CASSPGQGRGTEAFF,TGTGCCAGCTCTCCGGGACAGGGAAGAGGGACTGAAGCTTTCTTT
TRBJ1-4,NA,TRBV3-1/TRBV3-2,NA,CASSQPGVEEEKLFF,TGTGCCAGCAGCCAACCCGGGGTAGAGGAGGAAAAACTGTTTTTT
TRBJ2-7,NA,TRBV6-5,NA,CASIRTLSSYEQYF,TGTGCCAGCATACGGACATTAAGCTCCTACGAGCAGTACTTC
TRBJ2-7,NA,TRBV5-5,NA,CASSLTGLGSYEQYF,TGTGCCAGCAGCTTGACAGGGTTGGGCTCCTACGAGCAGTACTTC
TRBJ2-7,TRBD1,TRBV19,few,CASSIRGQAPDEQYF,TGTGCCAGTAGTATACGTGGACAGGCCCCAGACGAGCAGTACTTC
TRBJ1-2,TRBD1,TRBV27,NA,CASSSYRGPGYGYTF,TGTGCCAGCAGTTCCTACAGGGGGCCGGGCTATGGCTACACCTTC
TRBJ2-7,TRBD1,TRBV27,NA,CASSSLTGNPYEQYF,TGTGCCAGCAGTTCCCTGACAGGGAACCCCTACGAGCAGTACTTC
TRBJ1-6,NA,TRBV2,NA,CASMRVSSSPLHF,TGTGCCAGCATGAGGGTTTCATCCTCACCCCTCCACTTT
TRBJ1-4,NA,TRBV28,NA,CASSPRPGLELFF,TGTGCCAGCAGTCCCCGACCGGGACTGGAACTGTTTTTT
TRBJ1-2,TRBD1,TRBV28,NA,CASSLQGGLTKGYTF,TGTGCCAGCAGTTTACAGGGGGGTTTGACAAAGGGCTACACCTTC
TRBJ1-5,TRBD1,TRBV30,NA,CAWSSGGGQPQHF,TGTGCCTGGAGTTCAGGGGGAGGCCAGCCCCAGCATTTT
TRBJ1-6,NA,TRBV7-6,NA,CASSLPEPGGITSPLHF,TGTGCCAGCAGCTTACCCGAGCCGGGGGGAATTACTTCACCCCTCCACTTT
TRBJ1-1,NA,TRBV15,NA,CATSSPAEFSEAFF,TGTGCCACCAGCAGTCCGGCGGAATTCTCTGAAGCTTTCTTT
TRBJ1-1,NA,TRBV14,NA,CASSQEFQAEAFF,TGTGCCAGCAGCCAAGAATTCCAGGCTGAAGCTTTCTTT
TRBJ1-2,NA,TRBV21-1,NA,CASSNLPGQDNYGYTF,TGTGCCAGCAGCAACCTCCCTGGACAGGATAACTATGGCTACACCTTC
TRBJ2-2,NA,TRBV6-5,NA,CASSYPTLTGELFF,TGTGCCAGCAGTTACCCGACATTGACCGGGGAGCTGTTTTTT
TRBJ1-3,TRBD1,TRBV10-2,NA,CASSGQGGNTIYF,TGCGCCAGCAGTGGACAGGGTGGAAACACCATATATTTT
TRBJ2-3,NA,TRBV5-4,NA,CASSQGSSTDTQYF,TGTGCCAGCAGTCAGGGGTCTAGCACAGATACGCAGTATTTT
TRBJ2-5,NA,TRBV6-1,NA,CASSELRGETQYF,TGTGCCAGCAGTGAATTAAGGGGAGAGACCCAGTACTTC
TRBJ2-7,NA,TRBV5-1,NA,CASSLDWPQEYSYEQYF,TGCGCCAGCAGCTTGGATTGGCCACAGGAATACTCCTACGAGCAGTACTTC
TRBJ1-1,NA,TRBV10-3,NA,CAISDSLSGTEAFF,TGTGCCATCAGTGACTCCCTATCGGGGACTGAAGCTTTCTTT
TRBJ1-1,NA,TRBV19,NA,CASSNIGEGGTEAFF,TGTGCCAGTAGTAACATAGGAGAGGGCGGCACTGAAGCTTTCTTT
TRBJ2-2,NA,TRBV27,NA,CASSLDRTMNTGELFF,TGTGCCAGCAGTTTAGACAGGACGATGAACACCGGGGAGCTGTTTTTT
TRBJ1-4,NA,TRBV4-1,once,CASSPGFANEKLFF,TGCGCCAGCAGCCCAGGGTTTGCTAATGAAAAACTGTTTTTT
TRBJ1-1,TRBD1,TRBV18,NA,CASSRDRDLRNTEAFF,TGTGCCAGCTCACGGGACAGGGACTTGCGTAACACTGAAGCTTTCTTT
TRBJ2-2,TRBD2,TRBV11-3,NA,CASSTSGGATGELFF,TGTGCCAGCAGCACTAGCGGGGGGGCCACCGGGGAGCTGTTTTTT
TRBJ2-2,TRBD2,TRBV7-9,NA,CASSLGTGWREYTGELFF,TGTGCCAGCAGCTTAGGAACGGGTTGGCGGGAGTATACCGGGGAGCTGTTTTTT
TRBJ1-1,NA,TRBV28,NA,CASSSLDSSNTEAFF,TGTGCCAGCAGTTCGTTGGACAGTTCGAACACTGAAGCTTTCTTT
TRBJ1-5,TRBD1,TRBV28,NA,CASSAHWGTGGHQPQHF,TGTGCCAGCAGCGCTCACTGGGGGACAGGGGGTCATCAGCCCCAGCATTTT
TRBJ2-1,TRBD1,TRBV19,once,CASRVNRGIEQFF,TGTGCCAGTCGGGTCAACAGGGGGATTGAGCAGTTCTTC
TRBJ2-4,TRBD1,TRBV30,NA,CAWSVVGQGEYIQYF,TGTGCCTGGAGTGTAGTGGGACAGGGGGAATACATTCAGTACTTC
TRBJ2-7,NA,TRBV15,few,CATSRGWGQGSYEQYF,TGTGCCACCAGCAGAGGATGGGGGCAGGGCTCCTACGAGCAGTACTTC
TRBJ1-1,NA,TRBV6-5,NA,CASSITQESNTEAFF,TGTGCCAGCTCAATAACCCAGGAATCCAACACTGAAGCTTTCTTT
TRBJ1-6,NA,TRBV19,NA,CASSGGGDSPLHF,TGTGCCAGTAGTGGCGGGGGTGATTCACCCCTCCACTTT
TRBJ2-2,TRBD1,TRBV7-6,NA,CASHPRGGHTGELFF,TGTGCCAGCCACCCTCGAGGGGGCCACACCGGGGAGCTGTTTTTT
TRBJ1-6,TRBD1,TRBV7-2,NA,CASSTPQGANSPLHF,TGTGCCAGCAGCACGCCCCAGGGGGCGAATTCACCCCTCCACTTT
TRBJ1-4,TRBD1,TRBV7-9,NA,CASKGTVREKLFF,TGTGCCAGCAAAGGGACAGTTAGGGAAAAACTGTTTTTT
TRBJ2-1,TRBD1,TRBV6-5,once,CASSNDRGYYNEQFF,TGTGCCAGCAGTAACGACAGGGGGTACTACAATGAGCAGTTCTTC
TRBJ1-6,NA,TRBV7-2,NA,CASSFPTRNNSPLHF,TGTGCCAGCAGCTTCCCGACAAGAAATAATTCACCCCTCCACTTT
TRBJ2-1,TRBD2,TRBV5-4,NA,CASSSASGGADEQFF,TGTGCCAGCAGTTCAGCTAGCGGGGGGGCCGATGAGCAGTTCTTC
TRBJ1-2,TRBD1,TRBV27,NA,CASRSRGIGGYTF,TGTGCCAGCAGAAGCAGGGGGATAGGTGGCTACACCTTC
TRBJ2-2,NA,TRBV6-5,NA,CASSYSGENTGELFF,TGTGCCAGCAGTTACTCGGGCGAGAACACCGGGGAGCTGTTTTTT
TRBJ2-7,NA,TRBV27,NA,CASRAGPYEQYF,TGTGCCAGCAGGGCGGGACCCTACGAGCAGTACTTC
TRBJ1-1,NA,TRBV19,NA,CASSNQGSDTEAFF,TGTGCCAGTAGTAATCAGGGGTCGGACACTGAAGCTTTCTTT
TRBJ2-3,TRBD1,TRBV7-8,NA,CASSPRTGFGTDTQYF,TGTGCCAGCAGCCCCCGGACAGGGTTTGGCACAGATACGCAGTATTTT